This record covers a single TCR beta chain. No antigen is known for it. The sample belongs to a study of T cell responses to AZD1222 COVID-19 vaccine. Study conclusions and caveats: There were repertoire samples only from the period after the peak T cell response. Seropositive at baseline were only six or seven AZD1222 recipients.

Trimming stripped 0 bases from V and 4 bases from J, with 10 bases between. Germline CDR1 SGDLS, CDR2 YYNGEE. CDR3 length: 14 amino acids. Libraries were prepared by immunoSEQ multiplex PCR; TCRdb keeps only in-frame clonotypes and omits some of them. The repertoire has around 170,000 clones, approximately 91% of them found once; the top ten carry roughly 0.99%. The chain employs TRBV9 and TRBJ1-1; D is uncertain. Sequencing was performed on peripheral blood, taken on day 0 of AZD1222 vaccination. The TCR comes from an adult in good health. CDR3 sequence: CASSVGEEGTEAFF. The CDR3 DNA sequence: TGTGCCAGCAGCGTAGGTGAAGAGGGCACTGAAGCTTTCTTT.